What follows are 2 T cell receptor beta chains derived from one specimen sequenced in a study of cytomegalovirus exposure and HLA in healthy donors. PCR amplification relied on 60 Vbeta primers (plus 13 Jbeta primers). Sequencing used immunoSEQ multiplex PCR; TCRdb keeps in-frame clones, though not all of them. Its clone listing holds about 190,000 clones. The sample consisted of PBMCs. The source is a woman in her twenties or thirties in good health and CMV-seropositive.

The genes are TRBV29-1 and TRBJ2-2; 8 nucleotides agree with TRBD1. Germline CDR1 reads SQVTM; CDR2 reads ANQGSEA. The junction had 7 bases not matched to a gene; V was cut back by 5 bases and J by 2 bases. CDR3 length equals 15 residues. Here the CDR3 reads CSVHAGTGNTGELFF. Written as DNA, the CDR3 is TGCAGCGTTCACGCCGGGACAGGCAACACCGGGGAGCTGTTTTTT.

This chain links TRBV19 with TRBJ1-2; no clear D. Germline CDR1 is LNHDA and CDR2 is SQIVND (reference sequence). V lost 2 bases and J lost 7, with 14 bases in between. CDR3 length: 14 amino acids. The CDR3 bases are TGTGCCAGTAGTATAACTACGAGGATGGGTGGCTACACCTTC. Its translation is CASSITTRMGGYTF.